The present T cell receptor (beta chain) was sequenced within a study of PD-L1 blockade in urothelial cancer. This CDR3 spans 18 amino acids. Germline CDR1 reads LNHDA; CDR2 reads SQIVND (reference sequence). V shed 4 bases and J 0 bases; nucleotides not matched to a gene: 9. TCRdb's copy holds only in-frame clones and misses some; the assay was immunoSEQ multiplex PCR. The sample records more than 70,000 clones, around nine tenths being singletons. The sample was PBMCs, taken around atezolizumab (anti-PD-L1) treatment. This TCR came from a man aged 55 to 70 with urothelial cancer. The V gene is TRBV19, the J gene TRBJ1-6, with 7 nucleotides matching TRBD1. The CDR3 DNA reads as TGTGCCAGTAGTACGCCCCCGGGACAGAGCTCCTATAATTCACCCCTCCACTTT. This gives the protein CASSTPPGQSSYNSPLHF.